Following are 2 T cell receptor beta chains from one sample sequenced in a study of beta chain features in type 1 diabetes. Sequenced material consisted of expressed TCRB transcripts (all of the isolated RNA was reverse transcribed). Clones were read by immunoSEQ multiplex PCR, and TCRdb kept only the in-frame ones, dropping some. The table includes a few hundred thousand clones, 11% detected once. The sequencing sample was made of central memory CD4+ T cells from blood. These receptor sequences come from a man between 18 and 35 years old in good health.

For the CDR3, the DNA is TGCGCCAGCAGCCAGGATCAGGAAAGCTCTGGAAACACCATATATTTT. Amino acids: CASSQDQESSGNTIYF. The chain is built from TRBV4-3 and TRBJ1-3; D unclear. Germline CDR1 and CDR2: LGHNA and YSLEER. The CDR3 has 16 residues. V was trimmed by 3 bases and J by 0 bases, leaving 12 bases between them.

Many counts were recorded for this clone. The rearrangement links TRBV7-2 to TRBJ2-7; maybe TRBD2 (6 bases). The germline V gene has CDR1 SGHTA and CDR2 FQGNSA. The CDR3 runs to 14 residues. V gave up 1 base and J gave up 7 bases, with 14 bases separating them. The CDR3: CASSLGGGSKEQYF. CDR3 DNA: TGTGCCAGCAGCTTAGGTGGAGGGTCCAAGGAGCAGTACTTC.